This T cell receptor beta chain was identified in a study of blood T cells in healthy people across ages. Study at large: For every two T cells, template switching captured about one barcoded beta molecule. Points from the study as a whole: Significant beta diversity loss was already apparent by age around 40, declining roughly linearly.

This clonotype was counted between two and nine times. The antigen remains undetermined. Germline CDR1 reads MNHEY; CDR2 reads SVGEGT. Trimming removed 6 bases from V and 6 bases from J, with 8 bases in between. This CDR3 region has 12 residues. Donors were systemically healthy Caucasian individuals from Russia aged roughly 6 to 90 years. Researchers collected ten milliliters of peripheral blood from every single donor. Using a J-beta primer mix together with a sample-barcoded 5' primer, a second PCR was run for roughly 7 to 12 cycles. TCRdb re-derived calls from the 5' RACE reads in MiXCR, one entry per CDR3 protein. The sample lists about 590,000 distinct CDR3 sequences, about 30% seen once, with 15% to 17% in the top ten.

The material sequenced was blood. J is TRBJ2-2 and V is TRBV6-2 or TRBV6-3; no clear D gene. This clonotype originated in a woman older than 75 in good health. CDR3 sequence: CASRGFSGELFF. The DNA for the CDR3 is TGTGCCAGCAGGGGTTTCTCCGGGGAGCTGTTTTTT.